The text below deals with one T cell receptor (beta chain). Its antigen is not known. PCR amplification relied on 60 Vbeta primers (plus 13 Jbeta primers). The method was immunoSEQ multiplex PCR; TCRdb's version includes in-frame clones alone and lacks a portion of them. The sample gives about 62,000 clones, around 80% of which show up once; about 8.8% is in the top ten. The donors, nominally healthy at sampling, likely had unrecorded immune exposures. The ends lost 8 bases at V and 4 bases at J; junction bases unmatched: 3. From germline, CDR1 is MNHNS and CDR2 SASEGT. This CDR3 comprises 13 residues. The data derive from a study of cytomegalovirus exposure and HLA in healthy donors. Broader study findings: Later analysis revealed greater clonal expansion in HLA-associated TCR beta chains than in equally common others. A later analysis reported that several of the most significant clusters appeared to be linked to common viral pathogens, among them Epstein-Barr virus. Most TCR beta V segments were productive about 87% or about 30% of the time in an earlier analysis.

Material: PBMCs. The chain couples TRBV6-1 to TRBJ2-2; 8 positions match TRBD1. This clonotype was sampled from a man aged 35-49 years in good health and CMV-seronegative. CDR3 in amino acids: CASRTGGTGELFF. CDR3 nucleotides: TGTGCCAGCCGCACAGGGGGCACCGGGGAGCTGTTTTTT.